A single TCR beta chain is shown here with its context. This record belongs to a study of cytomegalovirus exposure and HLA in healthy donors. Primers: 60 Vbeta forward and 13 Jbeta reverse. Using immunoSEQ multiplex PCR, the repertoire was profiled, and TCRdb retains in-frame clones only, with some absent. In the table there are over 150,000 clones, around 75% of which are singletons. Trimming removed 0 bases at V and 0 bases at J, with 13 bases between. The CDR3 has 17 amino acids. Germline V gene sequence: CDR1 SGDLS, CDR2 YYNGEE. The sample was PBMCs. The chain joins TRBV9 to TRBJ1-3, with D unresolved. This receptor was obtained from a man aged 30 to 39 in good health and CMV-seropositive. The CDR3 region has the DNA TGTGCCAGCAGCGTAGGCGGAGGCCATTTCTCTGGAAACACCATATATTTT. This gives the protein CASSVGGGHFSGNTIYF.